This TCR beta chain was profiled in a study of cytomegalovirus exposure and HLA in healthy donors. Remarks on this clone: The antigen is unknown.

CDR3 length: 9 residues. Trimming removed 6 bases at V and 10 bases at J, with 7 bases between. From germline, CDR1 is DFQATT and CDR2 SNEGSKA (reference sequence). The PCR made use of 60 Vbeta and 13 Jbeta primers. Clones were sequenced by immunoSEQ multiplex PCR, and TCRdb holds only the in-frame ones, with some missing. Of a few hundred thousand clones in the sample, over 70% were seen once. Overall study results and limits: A later analysis showed that HLA-associated TCR beta chains had undergone more clonal expansion than equally common others. Rarity characterized most TCR sequences, yet some public TCRs appeared in many donors.

The receptor comes from a woman aged 60-75 years in good health and CMV-seropositive. The sample was PBMCs. This chain links TRBV20-1 with TRBJ2-1; perhaps TRBD2 as D (5 bases). CDR3: CSAGVEQFF. The CDR3 DNA follows: TGCAGTGCGGGAGTAGAGCAGTTCTTC.